This T cell receptor (beta chain) was observed in a study of monozygotic twins with inflammatory bowel disease (dated by TCRdb to about 2019). Study-level background: The full study comprised 30 or so monozygotic twin pairs: nine German pairs (four IBD-concordant, five IBD-discordant) and 19 IBD-discordant Danish pairs. Each individual had, on average, about 151 000 unique TCRalpha sequences and 181 000 unique TCRbeta sequences available for analysis. The search for disease-associated traits relied mainly on comparing, within discordant pairs, IBD patients with their genetically identical healthy co-twins. Overall results and qualifications from the work: Repertoire similarity did not differ between concordant and discordant twins, possibly due to limited statistical power. Different T cell subtypes could not be distinguished in the analysis. No single strong signal or clonotype linked to IBD turned up in the results, so the idea that one exists was not supported. Compared with healthy twins, IBD patients had fewer clonotypes in common with other individuals, a difference most pronounced in patients showing signs of disease activity. Because patients were on differing immunosuppressive treatments, the repertoires may have picked up extra background noise and inter-individual variability. A decrease in TCRbeta repertoire diversity, as measured by inverse Simpson index, was observed in IBD patients compared with their healthy co-twins.

In regard to this clonotype: The antigen it recognizes is unknown.

Preparation of the library involved 5' RACE. For each TCR library, 3,500 to 4,000 ng of total RNA was used. For each sample, cDNA was synthesized in eight separate reactions using SMARTScribe reverse transcriptase. During cDNA synthesis, template switching was used to introduce unique molecular identifiers that contained a 6-nucleotide sample barcode. Two nested PCRs of roughly 16 and 10 cycles amplified the TCRalpha and TCRbeta cDNA, and bead purification followed each PCR. Before amplification, the cDNA was both treated with uracil DNA-glycosylase and purified with the QIAquick PCR purification kit. The second PCR added Illumina TruSeq-compatible adapters along with sample-specific barcodes. TapeStation and Qubit were used to check library quality and concentration, and around 5 ng of each library went into the pool. The pooled libraries were sequenced with 2 x 100 bp reads and custom sequencing primers on an Illumina HiSeq2500 single-index Rapid Run. As for how the authors treated the data: MiGEC version 1.2.6 was used for UMI-based consensus assembly to correct PCR and sequencing errors. MiXCR version 2.1.1 was used to carry out V(D)J alignment, clonotype assembly and CDR3 extraction. To normalise gene usage, clonotype sharing and MAIT/NKT TCR abundance, the analysis used the top 1000, 10 000 and 20 000 clonotypes per sample. After downsampling to 27 000 UMIs, diversity was calculated as the inverse Simpson index using the vegan R package. Statistical testing used paired Mann-Whitney U tests on the discordant twin pairs and applied Benjamini-Hochberg correction for multiple testing. TCRdb reprocessed the reads into one record per CDR3 protein sequence, lacking DNA. TCRdb assigned the V and J calls; the authors' analysis was not used. The table for this sample lists around 200,000 distinct CDR3 sequences. The ten biggest clones cover less than 2% of the sample.

A roughly 2.7 ml peripheral blood sample was drawn into PAXgene tubes per donor and stored at -80°C. Without T cell sorting, total RNA was isolated from whole blood using the PAXgene blood miRNA kit on an automated QIAcube. Deep TCRalpha and TCRbeta repertoire profiling with unique molecular barcoding was performed on peripheral blood of monozygotic twin pairs concordant or discordant for inflammatory bowel disease. Smoking habits were recorded for all twin pairs, and each individual was classified as a current, former or never smoker. There are 14 amino acids in the CDR3, from cysteine to phenylalanine inclusive. The record lacks a DNA sequence. For CDR1 and CDR2, the germline V gene (reference sequence) lists SGHKS and YYEKEE.

This receptor was identified in a human donor with ulcerative colitis or Crohn's disease, or a healthy co-twin of an affected twin (not recorded which). The sample comprised blood. The rearrangement combines TRBV5-5 with TRBJ1-2; TCRdb reports TRBD1, a call that lacks DNA to check it against. The CDR3 region: CASTLNRGNYGYTF. The CDR3, completed at both ends by the reference TRBV5-5 and TRBJ1-2 genes, gives the full variable domain DAGVTQSPTHLIKTRGQQVTLRCSPISGHKSVSWYQQVLGQGPQFIFQYYEKEERGRGNFPDRFSARQFPNYSSELNVNALLLGDSALYLCASTLNRGNYGYTFGSGTRLTVV.